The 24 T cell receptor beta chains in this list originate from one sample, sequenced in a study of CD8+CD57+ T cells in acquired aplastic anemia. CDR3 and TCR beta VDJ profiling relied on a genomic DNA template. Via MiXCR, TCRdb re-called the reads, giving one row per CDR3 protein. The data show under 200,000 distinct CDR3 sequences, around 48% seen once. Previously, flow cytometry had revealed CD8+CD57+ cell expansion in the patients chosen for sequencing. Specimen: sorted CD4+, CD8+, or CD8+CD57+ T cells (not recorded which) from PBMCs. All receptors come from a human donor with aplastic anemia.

The CDR3 loop reads CASSFWTGGLYEQYF. Written as DNA, the CDR3 is TGTGCCAGCAGCTTCTGGACAGGGGGTCTCTACGAGCAGTACTTC. The chain employs TRBV7-2 and TRBJ2-7, with 10 bases matching TRBD1. Germline CDR1 reads SGHTA; CDR2 reads FQGNSA. The CDR3 consists of 15 residues. With 3 bases clipped from V and 3 bases from J, the junction kept 5 bases outside the gene matches.

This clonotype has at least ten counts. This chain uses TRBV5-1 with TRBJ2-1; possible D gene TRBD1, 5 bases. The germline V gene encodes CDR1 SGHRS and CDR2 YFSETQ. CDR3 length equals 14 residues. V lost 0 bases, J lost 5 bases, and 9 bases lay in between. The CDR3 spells CASSLEGRDNEQFF. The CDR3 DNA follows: TGCGCCAGCAGCTTGGAGGGCAGGGACAATGAGCAGTTCTTC.

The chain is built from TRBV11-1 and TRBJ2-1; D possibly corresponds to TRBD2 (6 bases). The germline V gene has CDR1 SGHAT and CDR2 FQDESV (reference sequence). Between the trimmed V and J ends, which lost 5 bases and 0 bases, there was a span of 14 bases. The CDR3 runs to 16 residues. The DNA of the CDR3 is TGTGCCAGCAGCCCCCGGGCGGGGAGCTCCTACAATGAGCAGTTCTTC. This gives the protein CASSPRAGSSYNEQFF.

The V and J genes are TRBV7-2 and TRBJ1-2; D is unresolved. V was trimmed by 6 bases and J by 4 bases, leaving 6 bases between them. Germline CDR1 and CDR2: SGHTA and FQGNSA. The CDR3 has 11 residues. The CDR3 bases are TGTGCCAGCAGGGAGGCCTATGGCTACACCTTC. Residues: CASREAYGYTF.

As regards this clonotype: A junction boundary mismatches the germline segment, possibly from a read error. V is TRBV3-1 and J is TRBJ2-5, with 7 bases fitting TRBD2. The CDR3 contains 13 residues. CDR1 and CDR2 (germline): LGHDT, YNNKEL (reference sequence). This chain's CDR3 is CASSPTSEEIQYF. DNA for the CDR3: TGTGCCAGCAGCCCCACTAGCGAAGAGATCCAGTACTTC.

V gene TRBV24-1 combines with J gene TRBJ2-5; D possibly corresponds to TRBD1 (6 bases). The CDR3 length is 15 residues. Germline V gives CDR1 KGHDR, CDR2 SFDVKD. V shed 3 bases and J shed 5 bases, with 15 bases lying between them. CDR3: CATSDNDRYGETQYF. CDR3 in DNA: TGTGCCACCAGTGATAACGACAGGTATGGGGAGACCCAGTACTTC.

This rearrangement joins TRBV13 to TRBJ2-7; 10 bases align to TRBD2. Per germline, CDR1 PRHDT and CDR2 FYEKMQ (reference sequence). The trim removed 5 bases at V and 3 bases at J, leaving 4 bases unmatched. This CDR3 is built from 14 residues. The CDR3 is CASSPRTSGYEQYF. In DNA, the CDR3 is TGTGCCAGCAGCCCACGGACTAGCGGCTACGAGCAGTACTTC.

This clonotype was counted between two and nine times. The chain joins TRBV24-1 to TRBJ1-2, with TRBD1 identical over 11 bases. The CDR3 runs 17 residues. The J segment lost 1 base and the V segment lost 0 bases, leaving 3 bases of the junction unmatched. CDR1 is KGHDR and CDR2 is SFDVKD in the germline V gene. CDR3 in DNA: TGTGCCACCAGTGATTTGACAGGGACAGGGGGTAACTATGGCTACACCTTC. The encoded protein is CATSDLTGTGGNYGYTF.

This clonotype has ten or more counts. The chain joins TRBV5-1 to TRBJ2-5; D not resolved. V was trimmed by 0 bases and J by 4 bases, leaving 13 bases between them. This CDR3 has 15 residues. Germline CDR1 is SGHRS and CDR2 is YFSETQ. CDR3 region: CASSLGPSGRETQYF. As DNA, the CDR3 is TGCGCCAGCAGCTTGGGGCCCTCGGGCAGAGAGACCCAGTACTTC.

The CDR3 DNA reads TGTGCCACCAGCAGAGGTTTCGACGGGGGCGAGCAGTACTTC. This codes for CATSRGFDGGEQYF. The chain is built from TRBV15 and TRBJ2-7, with D maybe TRBD2 (6 bases). CDR1 and CDR2 from the germline V gene are LNHNV and YYDKDF (reference sequence). This CDR3 has 14 amino acids. V dropped 1 base and J dropped 6 bases, with 13 bases sitting between them.

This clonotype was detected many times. DNA for the CDR3: TGTGCCACCTCTCCGGACAGCTTCTATGGCTACACCTTC. It codes for CATSPDSFYGYTF. The V call is TRBV19, the J call TRBJ1-2; the D gene is possibly TRBD1 (6 bases). Trimming removed 10 bases at V and 4 bases at J, with 16 bases between. From germline, CDR1 is LNHDA and CDR2 SQIVND (reference sequence). The CDR3 is 13 amino acids.

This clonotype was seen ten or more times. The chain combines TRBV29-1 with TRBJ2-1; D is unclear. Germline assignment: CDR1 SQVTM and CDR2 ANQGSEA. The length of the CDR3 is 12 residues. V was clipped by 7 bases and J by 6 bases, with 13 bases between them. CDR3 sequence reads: CSATVGVNEQFF. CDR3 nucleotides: TGCAGCGCGACCGTCGGTGTCAATGAGCAGTTCTTC.

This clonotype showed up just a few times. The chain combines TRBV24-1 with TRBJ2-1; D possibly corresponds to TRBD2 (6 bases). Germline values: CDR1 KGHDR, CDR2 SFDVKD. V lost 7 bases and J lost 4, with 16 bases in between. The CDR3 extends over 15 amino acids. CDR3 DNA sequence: TGTGCCACCAGCGCCTCAACTAGCCCATACAATGAGCAGTTCTTC. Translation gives CATSASTSPYNEQFF.

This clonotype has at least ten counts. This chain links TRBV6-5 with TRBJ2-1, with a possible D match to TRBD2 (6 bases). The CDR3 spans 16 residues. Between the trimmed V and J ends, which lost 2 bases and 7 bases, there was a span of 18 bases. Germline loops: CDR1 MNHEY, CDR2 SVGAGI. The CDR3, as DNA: TGTGCCAGCAGTTACGACGGGGGAGAGATCGGGAATGAGCAGTTCTTC. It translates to CASSYDGGEIGNEQFF.

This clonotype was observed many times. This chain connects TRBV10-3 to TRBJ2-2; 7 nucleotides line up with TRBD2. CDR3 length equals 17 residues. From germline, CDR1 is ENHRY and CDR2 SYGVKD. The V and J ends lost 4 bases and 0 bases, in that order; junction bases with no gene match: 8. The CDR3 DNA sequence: TGTGCCATCAGTGCCTCCGGCGGGGGAACGAACACCGGGGAGCTGTTTTTT. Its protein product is CAISASGGGTNTGELFF.

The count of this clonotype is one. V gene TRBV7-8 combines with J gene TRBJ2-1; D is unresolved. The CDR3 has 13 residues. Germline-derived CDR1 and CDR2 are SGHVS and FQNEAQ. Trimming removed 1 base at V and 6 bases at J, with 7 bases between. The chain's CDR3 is CASSLDPPNEQFF. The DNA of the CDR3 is TGTGCCAGCAGCTTAGATCCCCCCAATGAGCAGTTCTTC.

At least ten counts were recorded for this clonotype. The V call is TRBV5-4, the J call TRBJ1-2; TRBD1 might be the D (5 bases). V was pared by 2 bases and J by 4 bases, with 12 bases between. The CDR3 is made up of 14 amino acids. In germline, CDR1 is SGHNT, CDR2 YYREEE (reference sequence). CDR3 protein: CASSLLTDSYGYTF. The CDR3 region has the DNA TGTGCCAGCAGCTTACTGACAGACAGCTATGGCTACACCTTC.

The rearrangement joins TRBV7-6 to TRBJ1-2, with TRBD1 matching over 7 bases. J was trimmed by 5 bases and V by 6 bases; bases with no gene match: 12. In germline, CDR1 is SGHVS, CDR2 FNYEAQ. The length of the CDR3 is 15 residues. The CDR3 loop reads CASSSSRTGKYGYTF. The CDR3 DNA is TGTGCCAGCAGTTCGTCCAGGACAGGAAAGTATGGCTACACCTTC.

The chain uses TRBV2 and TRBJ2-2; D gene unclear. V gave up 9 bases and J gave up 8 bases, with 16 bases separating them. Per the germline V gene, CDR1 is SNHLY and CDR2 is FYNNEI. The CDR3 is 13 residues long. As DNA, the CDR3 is TGTGCCAGTCTCGACCTACCCGGAGGGGAGCTGTTTTTT. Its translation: CASLDLPGGELFF.

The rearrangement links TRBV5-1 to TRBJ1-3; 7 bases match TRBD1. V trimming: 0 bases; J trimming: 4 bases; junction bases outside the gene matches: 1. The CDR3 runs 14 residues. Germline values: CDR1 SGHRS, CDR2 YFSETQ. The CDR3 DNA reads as TGCGCCAGCAGCTTGGGACAGGGAGGAAACACCATATATTTT. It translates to CASSLGQGGNTIYF. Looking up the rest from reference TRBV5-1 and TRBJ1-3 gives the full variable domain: KAGVTQTPRYLIKTRGQQVTLSCSPISGHRSVSWYQQTPGQGLQFLFEYFSETQRNKGNFPGRFSGRQFSNSRSEMNVSTLELGDSALYLCASSLGQGGNTIYFGEGSWLTVV.

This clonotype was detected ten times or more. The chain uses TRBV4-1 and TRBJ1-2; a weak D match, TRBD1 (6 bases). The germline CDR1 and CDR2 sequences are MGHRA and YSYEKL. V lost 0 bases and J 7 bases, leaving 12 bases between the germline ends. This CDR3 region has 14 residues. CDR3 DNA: TGCGCCAGCAGCCAAGATCCAGGGGCGGGTGGCTACACCTTC. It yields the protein CASSQDPGAGGYTF.

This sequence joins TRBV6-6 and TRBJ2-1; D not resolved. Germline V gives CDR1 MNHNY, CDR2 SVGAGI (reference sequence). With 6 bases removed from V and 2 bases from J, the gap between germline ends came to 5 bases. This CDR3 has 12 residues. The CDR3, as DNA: TGTGCCAGCAGCCGTCCCTACAATGAGCAGTTCTTC. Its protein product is CASSRPYNEQFF.

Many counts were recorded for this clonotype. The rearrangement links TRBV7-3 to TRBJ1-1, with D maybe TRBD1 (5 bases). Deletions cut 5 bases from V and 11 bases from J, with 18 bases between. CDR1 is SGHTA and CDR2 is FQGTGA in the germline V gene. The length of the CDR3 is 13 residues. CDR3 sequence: CASSLGAGELAFF. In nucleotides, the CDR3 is TGTGCCAGCAGCCTTGGGGCGGGGGAACTTGCTTTCTTT.

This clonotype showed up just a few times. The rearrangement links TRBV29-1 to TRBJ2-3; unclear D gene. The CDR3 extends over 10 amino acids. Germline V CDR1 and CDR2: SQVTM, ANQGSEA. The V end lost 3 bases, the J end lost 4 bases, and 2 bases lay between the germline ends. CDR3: CSVDADTQYF. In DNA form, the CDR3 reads TGCAGCGTTGATGCAGATACGCAGTATTTT.